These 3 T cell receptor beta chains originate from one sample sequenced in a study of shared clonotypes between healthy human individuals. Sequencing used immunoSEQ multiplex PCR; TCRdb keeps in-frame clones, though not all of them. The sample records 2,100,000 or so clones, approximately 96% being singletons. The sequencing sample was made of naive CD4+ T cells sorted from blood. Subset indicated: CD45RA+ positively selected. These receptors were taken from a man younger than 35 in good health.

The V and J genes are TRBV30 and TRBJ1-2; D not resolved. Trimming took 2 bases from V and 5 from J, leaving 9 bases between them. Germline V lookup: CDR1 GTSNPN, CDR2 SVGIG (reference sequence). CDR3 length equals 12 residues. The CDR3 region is CAWSSGVYGYTF. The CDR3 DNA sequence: TGTGCCTGGAGTTCAGGCGTATATGGCTACACCTTC.

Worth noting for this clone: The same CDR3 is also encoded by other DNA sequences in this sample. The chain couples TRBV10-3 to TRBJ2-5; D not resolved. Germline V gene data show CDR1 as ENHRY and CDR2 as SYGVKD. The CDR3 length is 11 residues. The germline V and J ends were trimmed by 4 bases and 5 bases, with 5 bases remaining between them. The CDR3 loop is CAISVGETQYF. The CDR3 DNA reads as TGTGCCATCAGTGTAGGGGAGACCCAGTACTTC.

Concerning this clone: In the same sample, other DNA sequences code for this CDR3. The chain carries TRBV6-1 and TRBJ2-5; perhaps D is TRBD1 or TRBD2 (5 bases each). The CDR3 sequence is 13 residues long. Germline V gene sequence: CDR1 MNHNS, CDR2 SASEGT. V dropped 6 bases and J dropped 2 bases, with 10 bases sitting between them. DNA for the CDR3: TGTGCCAGCAGGAGGGGCCCTCAAGAGACCCAGTACTTC. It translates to CASRRGPQETQYF.